These T cell receptor beta chains were read from a single sample in a study of CD8 T cells in Susac syndrome. TCRdb analysed the immunoSEQ multiplex PCR reads with MiXCR anew, one entry per CDR3 protein. Altogether 40,000 to 55,000 distinct CDR3 sequences are present, 93% being singletons, with the ten largest covering about 0.51%. The material sequenced was CD8+ T cells from PBMCs. Receptors were obtained from a human donor with multiple sclerosis. Each CDR3 is given with its conserved first and last residue. The D gene is left open where the match is weak. Expanded clones get a size class; other rows say once, few or many, or leave the size out.

v_gene	j_gene	abundance	d_gene	len	CDR3aa	CDR3nt
TRBV9	TRBJ2-3	-	-	16	CASSVDRRTSTDTQYF	TGTGCCAGCAGCGTCGACAGGAGAACTAGCACAGATACGCAGTATTTT
TRBV27	TRBJ2-1	-	-	12	CASSTLSNEQFF	TGTGCCAGCAGCACGCTTAGCAATGAGCAGTTCTTC
TRBV7-9	TRBJ2-6	once	TRBD2	18	CASSSTRGGDSGANVLTF	TGTGCCAGCAGCTCAACTCGGGGGGGAGACTCTGGGGCCAACGTCCTGACTTTC
TRBV25-1	TRBJ2-7	-	TRBD1	15	CASSEYRQGAYEQYF	TGTGCCAGCAGTGAATACCGACAGGGGGCCTACGAGCAGTACTTC
TRBV10-3	TRBJ2-3	once	TRBD2	17	CAIREGLAGNLGDTQYF	TGTGCCATCAGGGAGGGACTAGCGGGGAATCTAGGAGATACGCAGTATTTT
TRBV27	TRBJ2-7	-	-	14	CASSWTPDSYEQYF	TGTGCCAGCAGTTGGACTCCTGACTCCTACGAGCAGTACTTC
TRBV5-8	TRBJ1-1	-	-	12	CASSPDTLEAFF	TGTGCCAGCAGCCCGGACACTTTGGAAGCTTTCTTT
TRBV27	TRBJ1-1	-	-	15	CASSPLPTVNTEAFF	TGTGCCAGCAGTCCCCTTCCGACAGTGAACACTGAAGCTTTCTTT
TRBV2	TRBJ1-2	-	-	14	CASRSPTGRYGYTF	TGTGCCAGCAGATCCCCCACAGGACGCTATGGCTACACCTTC
TRBV25-1	TRBJ1-2	-	TRBD1	13	CASTQGGSYGYTF	TGTGCCAGCACTCAGGGGGGGTCCTATGGCTACACCTTC
TRBV3-1	TRBJ2-3	-	TRBD2	17	CASSPPPVAGAADTQYF	TGTGCCAGCAGCCCCCCCCCGGTAGCGGGGGCGGCAGATACGCAGTATTTT
TRBV20-1	TRBJ1-2	-	-	13	CSAPEEGNYGYTF	TGCAGTGCTCCCGAGGAGGGGAACTATGGCTACACCTTC
TRBV6-6	TRBJ1-1	-	-	14	CASSSRDLYTEAFF	TGTGCCAGCAGTTCTCGAGACCTATACACTGAAGCTTTCTTT
TRBV14	TRBJ2-2	-	-	15	CASSQGYFLTGELFF	TGTGCCAGCAGCCAGGGTTACTTCCTGACCGGGGAGCTGTTTTTT
TRBV6-1	TRBJ1-4	-	TRBD1	15	CASSDPPGGEEKLFF	TGTGCCAGCAGTGACCCCCCAGGGGGGGAAGAAAAACTGTTTTTT
TRBV5-5	TRBJ2-5	-	-	12	CASSFSLVPQYF	TGTGCCAGCAGCTTTTCACTAGTACCCCAGTACTTC
TRBV20-1	TRBJ2-2	-	TRBD1	14	CSATGGTNTGELFF	TGCAGTGCCACAGGGGGCACTAACACCGGGGAGCTGTTTTTT
TRBV4-1	TRBJ1-5	-	TRBD1	15	CASSQVGDRDEPQHF	TGCGCCAGCAGCCAAGTAGGTGACAGGGATGAGCCCCAGCATTTT
TRBV6-5	TRBJ2-5	-	-	14	CASSLGRALETQYF	TGTGCCAGCAGCTTGGGCCGGGCGTTGGAGACCCAGTACTTC
TRBV10-3	TRBJ2-5	-	TRBD1	19	CAISEFLDRERSFGETQYF	TGTGCCATCAGTGAGTTCTTGGACAGGGAGCGCTCGTTCGGAGAGACCCAGTACTTC
TRBV20-1	TRBJ2-3	-	-	15	CSASSRDLTTDTQYF	TGCAGTGCTAGTTCCCGGGACCTAACCACAGATACGCAGTATTTT
TRBV3-1	TRBJ2-1	once	-	17	CASSQTRQGGAYNEQFF	TGTGCCAGCAGCCAAACTCGGCAGGGGGGGGCCTACAATGAGCAGTTCTTC
TRBV25-1	TRBJ2-7	-	TRBD2	16	CASSDWEGLAGGEQYF	TGTGCCAGCAGTGATTGGGAAGGGCTAGCGGGGGGCGAGCAGTACTTC
TRBV7-2	TRBJ2-7	-	-	11	CASSLTYEQYF	TGTGCCAGCAGCCTAACCTACGAGCAGTACTTC
TRBV20-1	TRBJ1-1	-	-	15	CSARPLGGVDTEAFF	TGCAGTGCTAGACCTCTGGGTGGGGTGGACACTGAAGCTTTCTTT
TRBV13	TRBJ2-5	few	-	13	CASSFGPQETQYF	TGTGCCAGCAGTTTTGGACCCCAAGAGACCCAGTACTTC
TRBV6-5	TRBJ1-3	-	-	16	CASSYSGASSGNTIYF	TGTGCCAGCAGTTACTCGGGGGCTAGCTCTGGAAACACCATATATTTT
TRBV2	TRBJ2-3	-	TRBD2	17	CASSPFPRGDCTDTQYF	TGTGCCAGCAGTCCCTTCCCTCGGGGGGATTGTACAGATACGCAGTATTTT
TRBV5-6	TRBJ2-1	-	-	12	CASTISYNEQFF	TGTGCCAGCACCATCTCCTACAATGAGCAGTTCTTC
TRBV6-2/TRBV6-3	TRBJ1-6	-	-	16	CASSYQNLDYNSPLHF	TGTGCCAGCAGTTACCAGAACTTGGACTATAATTCACCCCTCCACTTT
TRBV10-3	TRBJ1-6	-	-	17	CAISESPASFYNSPLHF	TGTGCCATCAGTGAGTCCCCCGCGTCGTTCTATAATTCACCCCTCCACTTT
TRBV5-6	TRBJ2-7	-	TRBD2	14	CASSNGRGANEQYF	TGTGCCAGCAGCAACGGGAGGGGGGCCAACGAGCAGTACTTC
TRBV5-6	TRBJ2-1	once	-	18	CASSPGRRGFIGYNEQFF	TGTGCCAGCAGCCCCGGGCGTCGGGGGTTCATCGGCTACAATGAGCAGTTCTTC
TRBV9	TRBJ2-5	-	-	16	CASSPSPSGIRSTQYF	TGTGCCAGCAGCCCGAGCCCTTCAGGGATTCGGTCGACCCAGTACTTC
TRBV20-1	TRBJ2-2	-	-	14	CSASSRGNTGELFF	TGCAGTGCTAGTTCCAGGGGGAACACCGGGGAGCTGTTTTTT
TRBV20-1	TRBJ2-7	-	TRBD2	20	CSARDLRSPAGTSGPYEQYF	TGCAGTGCTAGAGACCTGAGGAGTCCAGCGGGGACTAGCGGGCCCTACGAGCAGTACTTC
TRBV12-3/TRBV12-4	TRBJ1-3	-	-	12	CASTLSGNTIYF	TGTGCCAGCACCCTCTCTGGAAACACCATATATTTT
TRBV4-3	TRBJ2-5	-	-	13	CASSQVEGETQYF	TGCGCCAGCAGCCAAGTGGAGGGAGAGACCCAGTACTTC
TRBV7-2	TRBJ2-1	-	-	15	CASSFGTALWDEQFF	TGTGCCAGCAGCTTCGGGACGGCGCTCTGGGATGAGCAGTTCTTC
TRBV7-8	TRBJ1-5	-	-	14	CASSLNEGLGPQHF	TGTGCCAGCAGCTTAAACGAGGGGTTGGGGCCCCAGCATTTT
TRBV28	TRBJ2-1	-	-	16	CASSFTYRQFYNEQFF	TGTGCCAGCAGTTTCACCTACCGACAGTTCTACAATGAGCAGTTCTTC
TRBV7-6	TRBJ2-2	-	-	12	CASSIPLGELFF	TGTGCCAGCAGCATCCCCCTCGGGGAGCTGTTTTTT
TRBV4-3	TRBJ2-7	-	-	16	CASSQGGAETGYEQYF	TGCGCCAGCAGCCAAGGAGGGGCTGAGACAGGCTACGAGCAGTACTTC
TRBV19	TRBJ1-1	-	-	15	CASWGVTQANTEAFF	TGTGCGTCTTGGGGGGTCACCCAGGCGAACACTGAAGCTTTCTTT
TRBV29-1	TRBJ1-1	-	TRBD1	14	CSAFPGQGTTEAFF	TGCAGCGCATTCCCGGGACAGGGGACCACTGAAGCTTTCTTT
TRBV6-2/TRBV6-3	TRBJ2-1	-	TRBD1	16	CASSYGGTGGWGEQFF	TGTGCCAGCAGTTACGGGGGGACAGGGGGTTGGGGTGAGCAGTTCTTC